This is a list of T cell receptor beta chains from one sample in a study of blood T cells in healthy people across ages. MiXCR was run by TCRdb on the 5' RACE reads, yielding one entry per CDR3 protein. This table has about 1.5 million distinct CDR3 sequences, roughly 40% appearing once. The sequenced sample consisted of blood. The origin of the receptors is a young woman in good health. CDR3s include the opening cysteine and the closing phenylalanine or tryptophan. D genes are given only for firm matches. Size is omitted from some rows. Given values are once, few, many or a class for expanded clones.

D	V	J	size	CDR3	DNA
-	TRBV7-2	TRBJ1-4	-	CASSFGPDNEKLFF	TGTGCCAGCAGCTTTGGGCCCGATAATGAAAAACTGTTTTTT
TRBD2	TRBV28	TRBJ2-2	-	CASSSAGGRDTGELFF	TGTGCCAGCAGTTCCGCGGGGGGGCGGGACACCGGGGAGCTGTTTTTT
TRBD2	TRBV20-1	TRBJ2-3	-	CSATHPKAGSDTQYF	TGCAGTGCTACCCACCCTAAAGCGGGATCAGATACGCAGTATTTT
-	TRBV11-2	TRBJ2-1	-	CASSLVTSYNEQFF	TGTGCCAGCAGCTTAGTCACCTCCTACAATGAGCAGTTCTTC
-	TRBV29-1	TRBJ1-5	-	CSVTSGTEIQPQHF	TGCAGCGTAACCTCCGGGACGGAAATTCAGCCCCAGCATTTT
-	TRBV27	TRBJ1-2	few	CASSPPLGVLAGYTF	TGTGCCAGCAGTCCTCCCCTGGGGGTGCTGGCAGGCTACACCTTC
-	TRBV20-1	TRBJ2-1	-	CSASPLTSHIDEQFF	TGCAGTGCTAGTCCCCTGACAAGCCACATCGATGAGCAGTTCTTC
TRBD1	TRBV6-6	TRBJ1-2	few	CASRDRGVGSLYGYTF	TGTGCCAGCAGAGACAGGGGGGTCGGATCCCTCTATGGCTACACCTTC
-	TRBV4-1	TRBJ2-7	-	CASSQPRGESTYEQYF	TGCGCCAGCAGCCAACCCCGAGGGGAGTCAACCTACGAGCAGTACTTC
-	TRBV6-1	TRBJ2-7	-	CASTGNTYEQYF	TGTGCCAGCACCGGGAACACCTACGAGCAGTACTTC
-	TRBV12-3/TRBV12-4	TRBJ2-2	-	CASSSGQMNTGELFF	TGTGCCAGCAGTTCGGGACAAATGAACACCGGGGAGCTGTTTTTT
TRBD2	TRBV10-2	TRBJ2-3	-	CAGSVGLAGGPLTDTQYF	TGCGCCGGCAGTGTGGGACTAGCGGGAGGACCCCTCACAGATACGCAGTATTTT
-	TRBV3-1	TRBJ2-7	-	CASSLAEGSDEQYF	TGTGCCAGCAGCCTCGCGGAGGGATCCGACGAGCAGTACTTC
-	TRBV3-1	TRBJ1-2	once	CASSQDIPGPGYGYTF	TGTGCCAGCAGCCAAGACATTCCGGGACCGGGATATGGCTACACCTTC
TRBD1	TRBV27	TRBJ1-6	-	CASSPGQTRSPLHF	TGTGCCAGCAGCCCGGGACAGACTCGCTCACCCCTCCACTTT
-	TRBV6-2/TRBV6-3	TRBJ2-7	-	CASSPFESGHDEQYF	TGTGCCAGCAGTCCCTTCGAGTCAGGGCATGACGAGCAGTACTTC
TRBD2	TRBV20-1	TRBJ2-5	-	CSASLAGGEQYF	TGCAGTGCTTCTTTAGCGGGGGGTGAGCAGTACTTC
-	TRBV21-1	TRBJ2-7	-	CASRTPRTYEQYF	TGTGCCAGCAGGACACCCAGGACCTACGAGCAGTACTTC
TRBD2	TRBV18	TRBJ2-1	-	CASSPLAGEYNEQFF	TGTGCCAGCTCACCCTTAGCGGGCGAGTACAATGAGCAGTTCTTC
-	TRBV27	TRBJ1-4	once	CASRPPGSTNEKLFF	TGTGCCAGCAGACCCCCGGGGTCAACTAATGAAAAACTGTTTTTT